This passage covers 29 T cell receptor beta chains from one sample sequenced in a study of shared clonotypes between healthy human individuals. Sequencing used immunoSEQ multiplex PCR; TCRdb keeps in-frame clones, though not all of them. The sample has 2,500,000 or so clones, 93% seen once. Sequencing was carried out using naive CD4+ T cells from PBMCs. Subset here: CD45RA+ positively selected. All receptors come from a man aged 18 to 30 in good health. Some clones in this sample may be carry-over from other donors' samples.

The rearrangement uses TRBV5-1 and TRBJ1-1; 7 positions match TRBD1. Trimming removed 4 bases from V and 7 bases from J; junction bases left unmatched: 10. CDR1 and CDR2 from the germline V gene are SGHRS and YFSETQ. This CDR3 comprises 14 residues. The CDR3 here is CASSPQGVMGEAFF. CDR3 in DNA: TGCGCCAGCAGCCCCCAGGGGGTCATGGGTGAAGCTTTCTTT.

The chain links TRBV7-8 to TRBJ2-2; no definite D call. Trimming left V 3 bases short and J 4 bases short, with 6 bases between. Per germline, CDR1 SGHVS and CDR2 FQNEAQ. This CDR3 is 13 amino acids long. In nucleotides, the CDR3 is TGTGCCAGCAGCTTGTGGGGCACCGGGGAGCTGTTTTTT. Translating it yields CASSLWGTGELFF.

The V gene is TRBV19, the J gene TRBJ1-5, with a weak D call TRBD1 (5 bases). Germline-derived CDR1 and CDR2 are LNHDA and SQIVND (reference sequence). Trimming cost V 0 bases and J 9 bases, with 18 bases left between them. This CDR3 region has 16 residues. The CDR3 DNA reads TGTGCCAGTAGTATAGAGGGCAGGGCGGTCGGACGGCCCCAGCATTTT. It codes for CASSIEGRAVGRPQHF.

This chain joins TRBV11-2 and TRBJ2-7; 7 bases align to TRBD1. Looked up from germline, CDR1 is SGHAT and CDR2 is FQNNGV. With V trimmed by 1 base and J by 9 bases, 3 bases remained unmatched. The CDR3 has 12 residues. Here the CDR3 reads CASSLARGRQYF. Here the CDR3 DNA reads TGTGCCAGCAGCTTAGCAAGGGGGCGGCAGTACTTC.

This chain connects TRBV7-9 to TRBJ1-2, with a weak D call TRBD1 (5 bases). Trimming pared 6 bases from V and 2 bases from J, leaving 13 bases between. The CDR3 runs 14 residues. Germline V lookup: CDR1 SEHNR, CDR2 FQNEAQ (reference sequence). The CDR3 reads CASSSTGLNYGYTF. The CDR3 DNA sequence: TGTGCCAGCAGTTCCACAGGTTTGAACTATGGCTACACCTTC.

The chain uses TRBV28 and TRBJ1-5; D is possibly TRBD1 (5 bases). Germline assignment: CDR1 MDHEN and CDR2 SYDVKM. This CDR3 is built from 15 residues. V lost 5 bases and J 4 bases, leaving 15 bases between the germline ends. CDR3 sequence reads: CASSRPGIPNQPQHF. CDR3 coding DNA: TGTGCCAGCAGTCGACCAGGGATACCTAATCAGCCCCAGCATTTT.

The V and J genes are TRBV5-1 and TRBJ1-2, with 7 bases lining up with TRBD1. The CDR3 runs to 15 residues. Unmatched junction bases numbered 9, after V lost 5 bases and J lost 2 bases. CDR1 is SGHRS and CDR2 is YFSETQ in the germline V gene. The CDR3 coding sequence is TGCGCCAGCAGGTCCGGGACAGATCCGAACTATGGCTACACCTTC. Encoded protein: CASRSGTDPNYGYTF.

As to this clone: This sample includes further DNA sequences coding for the same CDR3. The V gene is TRBV25-1, the J gene TRBJ1-1; the match to TRBD1 covers 7 bases. CDR1 and CDR2 (germline): MGHDK, SYGVNS. The CDR3 is 14 amino acids. The junction had 4 bases not matched to a gene; V was cut back by 2 bases and J by 4 bases. In DNA, the CDR3 is TGTGCCAGCAGTGAACCAGGGGGGGTCACTGAAGCTTTCTTT. This sequence encodes CASSEPGGVTEAFF.

The chain has TRBV7-3 and TRBJ2-6; D is ambiguous. The CDR3 sequence is 15 residues long. V was trimmed by 5 bases and J by 0 bases, leaving 8 bases between them. CDR1 is SGHTA and CDR2 is FQGTGA in the germline V gene. This CDR3 is CASSPASSGANVLTF. Here the CDR3 DNA reads TGTGCCAGCAGCCCTGCCAGCTCTGGGGCCAACGTCCTGACTTTC.

CDR3: CAISEGWQPNQPQHF. As DNA, the CDR3 is TGTGCCATCAGTGAAGGATGGCAGCCCAATCAGCCCCAGCATTTT. The chain carries TRBV10-3 and TRBJ1-5; D gene ambiguous. V lost 3 bases and J lost 3, with 12 bases in between. CDR1 and CDR2 (germline): ENHRY, SYGVKD. The CDR3 runs 15 residues.

The CDR3 is CASSLNTETEAFF. The DNA of the CDR3 is TGTGCCAGCAGCTTAAATACGGAGACTGAAGCTTTCTTT. This chain joins TRBV7-7 and TRBJ1-1, with D hard to call. V lost 2 bases and J 5 bases, leaving 9 bases between the germline ends. Looked up from germline, CDR1 is SSHAT and CDR2 is FNYEAQ (reference sequence). The CDR3 extends over 13 amino acids.

Turning to this clone: Other DNA sequences in this specimen translate into the identical CDR3. The chain recombines TRBV30 with TRBJ2-7; D uncertain. Germline CDR1 and CDR2: GTSNPN and SVGIG (reference sequence). Trimming stripped 2 bases from V and 2 bases from J, with 4 bases between. CDR3 length: 11 amino acids. CDR3 coding DNA: TGTGCCTGGAGTTCCCCCTACGAGCAGTACTTC. It codes for CAWSSPYEQYF.

The chain combines TRBV2 with TRBJ2-2, with D unclear. The germline CDR1 and CDR2 sequences are SNHLY and FYNNEI. V was shortened by 6 bases and J by 3 bases, with 11 bases between the two germline ends. The CDR3 totals 14 residues. CDR3 nucleotide sequence: TGTGCCAGCAGGGTCTATATGGACACCGGGGAGCTGTTTTTT. This codes for CASRVYMDTGELFF.

The J gene is TRBJ2-3, the V gene TRBV15; D may be TRBD2 (6 bases). Germline V gene data show CDR1 as LNHNV and CDR2 as YYDKDF (reference sequence). CDR3 size: 16 residues. V was cut by 2 bases and J by 2 bases, with 14 bases left in between. For the CDR3, the DNA is TGTGCCACCAGCAGATCCGGGACTGTTAACACAGATACGCAGTATTTT. Translation gives CATSRSGTVNTDTQYF.

The rearrangement joins TRBV9 to TRBJ2-5, with TRBD1 matching 7 bases. Germline V gene sequence: CDR1 SGDLS, CDR2 YYNGEE. V shed 4 bases and J 2 bases; nucleotides not matched to a gene: 11. CDR3 size: 16 residues. CDR3: CASSRNTGTAQETQYF. CDR3 in DNA: TGTGCCAGCAGCAGGAATACCGGGACAGCACAAGAGACCCAGTACTTC.

The CDR3 spells CAISEEGGTEKLFF. DNA of the CDR3: TGTGCCATCAGTGAGGAGGGAGGGACTGAAAAACTGTTTTTT. This chain connects TRBV10-3 to TRBJ1-4, with a tentative D call TRBD1 (5 bases). V lost 2 bases and J 7 bases, leaving 11 bases between the germline ends. The CDR3 covers 14 residues. The V gene's germline CDR1 is ENHRY and CDR2 SYGVKD.

Here the CDR3 reads CASMRFGTSGAQYF. The CDR3 DNA is TGTGCCAGCATGCGGTTCGGGACTAGCGGGGCGCAGTACTTC. This chain uses TRBV6-1 with TRBJ2-5; TRBD2 matches at 13 bases. V lost 7 bases to trimming and J lost 11 bases; unmatched junction nucleotides: 10. Germline V gives CDR1 MNHNS, CDR2 SASEGT. The CDR3 spans 14 residues.

The chain is built from TRBV6-5 and TRBJ2-2, with D unresolved. Per the germline V gene, CDR1 is MNHEY and CDR2 is SVGAGI. The ends were cut back, 2 bases at V and 6 bases at J, with 7 bases in the middle. This CDR3 region has 13 residues. CDR3 amino acids: CASSYVRSGELFF. The CDR3 DNA reads as TGTGCCAGCAGTTACGTGCGGTCCGGGGAGCTGTTTTTT.

The rearrangement joins TRBV7-8 to TRBJ2-3; D not certain. The CDR3 spans 11 residues. Germline values: CDR1 SGHVS, CDR2 FQNEAQ. The V end lost 5 bases, the J end lost 4 bases, and 4 bases lay between the germline ends. The CDR3 reads CASSPADTQYF. DNA for the CDR3: TGTGCCAGCAGCCCTGCAGATACGCAGTATTTT.

The chain joins TRBV5-1 to TRBJ1-1; possible D gene TRBD1, 6 bases. Germline V gene sequence: CDR1 SGHRS, CDR2 YFSETQ. V was cut by 2 bases and J by 4 bases, with 15 bases left in between. CDR3 length: 15 residues. Here the CDR3 DNA reads TGCGCCAGCAGCTTCCAGGGGCCCGTCGGCACTGAAGCTTTCTTT. As protein: CASSFQGPVGTEAFF.

Concerning this clone: Other DNA sequences in the same sample also yield this CDR3. The chain is built from TRBV4-2 and TRBJ1-2; 7 nucleotides align to TRBD1. The germline gives CDR1 LGHNA, CDR2 YNFKEQ. V lost 3 bases and J lost 3; bases outside the gene matches: 4. This CDR3 has 14 residues. Written as DNA, the CDR3 is TGTGCCAGCAGCCAGACCGACAGGGACTATGGCTACACCTTC. Amino acids: CASSQTDRDYGYTF.

CDR3 DNA: TGCAGCGCCGAAGGGACTAGCGGACAAAATGAGCAGTTCTTC. This translates into CSAEGTSGQNEQFF. This chain joins TRBV29-1 and TRBJ2-1; TRBD2 aligns across 11 bases. The CDR3 contains 14 residues. Germline V lookup: CDR1 SQVTM, CDR2 ANQGSEA. The V and J ends lost 7 bases and 7 bases, in that order; junction bases with no gene match: 9.

V gene TRBV5-5 combines with J gene TRBJ1-5; perhaps TRBD1 as D (5 bases). Germline-derived CDR1 and CDR2 are SGHKS and YYEKEE (reference sequence). The CDR3 length is 14 residues. Trimming took off 0 bases at V and 7 bases at J, with 11 bases between the two ends. CDR3 nucleotide sequence: TGTGCCAGCAGCTTGGCGGGGCCAGGGCAGCCCCAGCATTTT. This gives the protein CASSLAGPGQPQHF.

Remarks on this clone: Other DNA sequences of this sample code for an identical CDR3. The chain's CDR3 is CASSLSGTSSTDTQYF. The CDR3 coding sequence is TGCGCCAGCAGCTTATCTGGCACCTCTAGCACAGATACGCAGTATTTT. V gene TRBV5-1 combines with J gene TRBJ2-3; D remains unclear. Germline V gene lookup returns CDR1 SGHRS and CDR2 YFSETQ. The V end lost 2 bases, the J end lost 0 bases, and 13 bases lay between the germline ends. This CDR3 is built from 16 residues.

V and J are TRBV5-1 and TRBJ2-7; a weak D match, TRBD2 (7 bases). Between the trimmed V and J ends, which lost 1 base and 6 bases, there was a span of 20 bases. There are 16 residues in the CDR3. Germline-derived CDR1 and CDR2 are SGHRS and YFSETQ. In DNA, the CDR3 is TGCGCCAGCAGCTTGTGGCCGGGGGGCAGTTCGGGCGAGCAGTACTTC. It yields the protein CASSLWPGGSSGEQYF.

The chain links TRBV15 to TRBJ1-3; D unresolved. The V end was cut by 3 bases, the J end by 8 bases, with 23 bases between. Germline V gene data show CDR1 as LNHNV and CDR2 as YYDKDF (reference sequence). The CDR3 consists of 17 residues. CDR3: CATSRANRRGPGDTIYF. DNA for the CDR3: TGTGCCACCAGCAGGGCGAATCGACGAGGGCCCGGAGACACCATATATTTT. The full variable domain, rest sourced from reference TRBV15 and TRBJ1-3, is DAMVIQNPRYQVTQFGKPVTLSCSQTLNHNVMYWYQQKSSQAPKLLFHYYDKDFNNEADTPDNFQSRRPNTSFCFLDIRSPGLGDTAMYLCATSRANRRGPGDTIYFGEGSWLTVV.

In DNA, the CDR3 is TGCGCCAGCGGACCGGGACGGATTTTAATGGAAGAGACCCAGTACTTC. Translating gives CASGPGRILMEETQYF. This chain connects TRBV4-1 to TRBJ2-5; D might be TRBD1 or TRBD2, each matching 5 bases. Germline V gives CDR1 MGHRA, CDR2 YSYEKL. V shed 8 bases and J shed 3 bases, with 22 bases lying between them. The CDR3 totals 16 residues.

V and J are TRBV10-3 and TRBJ1-3, with D uncertain. This CDR3 is 15 amino acids long. The V and J ends lost 6 bases and 0 bases respectively, with 12 bases between them. Germline loops: CDR1 ENHRY, CDR2 SYGVKD. The CDR3 protein is CAISRTAYSGNTIYF. As DNA, the CDR3 is TGTGCCATCAGCAGGACGGCCTACTCTGGAAACACCATATATTTT.

The rearrangement links TRBV5-1 to TRBJ2-1; no clear D. Trimming removed 4 bases from V and 0 bases from J, with 11 bases in between. The CDR3 length is 15 residues. CDR1 is SGHRS, CDR2 YFSETQ, per germline. The CDR3 sequence: CASSPLELSYNEQFF. CDR3 nucleotide sequence: TGCGCCAGCAGCCCTCTAGAGCTCTCCTACAATGAGCAGTTCTTC. The variable domain in full, completed from reference TRBV5-1 and TRBJ2-1, reads KAGVTQTPRYLIKTRGQQVTLSCSPISGHRSVSWYQQTPGQGLQFLFEYFSETQRNKGNFPGRFSGRQFSNSRSEMNVSTLELGDSALYLCASSPLELSYNEQFFGPGTRLTVL.